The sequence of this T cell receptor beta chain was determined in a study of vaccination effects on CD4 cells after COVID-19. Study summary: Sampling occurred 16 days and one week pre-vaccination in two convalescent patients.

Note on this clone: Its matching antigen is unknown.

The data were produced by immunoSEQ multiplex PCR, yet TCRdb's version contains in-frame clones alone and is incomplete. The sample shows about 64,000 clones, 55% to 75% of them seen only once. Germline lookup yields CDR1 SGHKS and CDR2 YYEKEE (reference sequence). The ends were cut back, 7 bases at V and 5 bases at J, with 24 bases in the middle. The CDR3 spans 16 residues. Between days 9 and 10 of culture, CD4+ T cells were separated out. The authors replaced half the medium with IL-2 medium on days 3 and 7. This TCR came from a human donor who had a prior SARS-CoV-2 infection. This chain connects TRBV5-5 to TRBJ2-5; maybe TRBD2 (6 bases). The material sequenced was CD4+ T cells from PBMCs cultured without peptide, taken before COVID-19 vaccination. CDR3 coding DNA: TGTGCCAGCTTAAGTTCCCCCCTAGCGATGAGTGAGACCCAGTACTTC. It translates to CASLSSPLAMSETQYF. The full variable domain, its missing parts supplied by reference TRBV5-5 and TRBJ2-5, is DAGVTQSPTHLIKTRGQQVTLRCSPISGHKSVSWYQQVLGQGPQFIFQYYEKEERGRGNFPDRFSARQFPNYSSELNVNALLLGDSALYLCASLSSPLAMSETQYFGPGTRLLVL.